This T cell receptor (beta chain) is from a study of shared clonotypes between healthy human individuals. Measured with immunoSEQ multiplex PCR; TCRdb has only the in-frame clones, and not every one. The data show approximately 2.3 million clones, approximately 95% seen once. CD4+ cells underwent separation, giving CD45RA+ naive and CD45RA-negative memory subsets. The sequencing input was naive CD4+ T cells from PBMCs. Regarding subset: CD45RA+ positively selected. This TCR came from a man aged 18 to 29 in good health. Some clones in this sample may be carry-over from other donors' samples.

Written as DNA, the CDR3 is TGTGCCAGCAGACTCCACGGGGATACGCAGTATTTT. It yields the protein CASRLHGDTQYF. The chain employs TRBV28 and TRBJ2-3; D uncertain. V dropped 6 bases and J dropped 6 bases, with 10 bases sitting between them. The germline V gene has CDR1 MDHEN and CDR2 SYDVKM. The CDR3 covers 12 residues.